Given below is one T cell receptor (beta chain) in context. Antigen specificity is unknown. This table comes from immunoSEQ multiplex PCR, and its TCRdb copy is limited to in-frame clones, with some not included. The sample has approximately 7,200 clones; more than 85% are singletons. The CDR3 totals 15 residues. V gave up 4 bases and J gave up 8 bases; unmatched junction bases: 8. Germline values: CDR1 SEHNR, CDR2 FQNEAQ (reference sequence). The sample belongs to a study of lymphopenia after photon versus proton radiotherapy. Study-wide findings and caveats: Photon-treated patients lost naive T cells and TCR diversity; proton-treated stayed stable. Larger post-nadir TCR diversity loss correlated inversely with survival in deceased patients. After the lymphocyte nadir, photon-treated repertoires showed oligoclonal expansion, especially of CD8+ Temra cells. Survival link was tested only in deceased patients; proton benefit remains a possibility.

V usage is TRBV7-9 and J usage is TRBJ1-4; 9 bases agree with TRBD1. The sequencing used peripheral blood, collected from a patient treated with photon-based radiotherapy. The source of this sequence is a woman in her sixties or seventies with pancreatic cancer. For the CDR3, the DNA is TGTGCCAGCAGCTCTTCGGGACAGGGTAGCGAAAAACTGTTTTTT. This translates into CASSSSGQGSEKLFF.